The 32 T cell receptor beta chains presented below share a single source sample, sequenced in a study of cytomegalovirus exposure and HLA in healthy donors. With 60 Vbeta and 13 Jbeta primers, the PCR was carried out. The repertoire was sequenced with immunoSEQ multiplex PCR; TCRdb's copy has only in-frame clones and lacks some. The repertoire holds 110,000 or so clones, with 83% as singletons. The sample consisted of PBMCs. The receptors were sampled from a man aged 18 to 30 in good health and CMV-seronegative.

This clone was seen only once. V and J are TRBV4-3 and TRBJ1-4; D might be TRBD1 (5 bases). Trimming shortened V by 0 bases and J by 7 bases, and 15 bases separated the two germline ends. Germline V gene lookup returns CDR1 LGHNA and CDR2 YSLEER. CDR3 size: 16 residues. The CDR3 nucleotides are TGCGCCAGCAGCCAAGATCGCGGGGGACTGGGTGAAAAACTGTTTTTT. Residues: CASSQDRGGLGEKLFF.

The chain carries TRBV5-1 and TRBJ2-4; 8 bases are a match to TRBD1. J was trimmed by 7 bases and V by 0 bases; bases with no gene match: 15. The CDR3 length is 18 residues. CDR1 SGHRS and CDR2 YFSETQ come from the germline V gene. The CDR3 is CASSLAETAGGAGNIQYF. CDR3 nucleotide sequence: TGCGCCAGCAGCTTGGCCGAAACGGCAGGGGGCGCGGGGAACATTCAGTACTTC.

The chain has TRBV4-1 and TRBJ2-3; 7 bases agree with TRBD2. This CDR3 contains 14 residues. Germline assignment: CDR1 MGHRA and CDR2 YSYEKL. The junction had 3 bases not matched to a gene; V was cut back by 0 bases and J by 6 bases. The DNA for the CDR3 is TGCGCCAGCAGCCAAGAGGCTAGCGGCGATACGCAGTATTTT. Residues: CASSQEASGDTQYF.

The genes are TRBV18 and TRBJ2-5, with D possibly being TRBD2 (5 bases). Germline values: CDR1 KGHSH, CDR2 LQKENI. This CDR3 region has 15 residues. The V gene lost 1 base and the J gene lost 5 bases, with 14 bases spanning the gap. The CDR3 spells CASSPLGRGRETQYF. CDR3 nucleotide sequence: TGTGCCAGCTCACCACTCGGACGGGGAAGGGAGACCCAGTACTTC. The complete variable domain, with remaining parts taken from reference TRBV18 and TRBJ2-5, reads NAGVMQNPRHLVRRRGQEARLRCSPMKGHSHVYWYRQLPEEGLKFMVYLQKENIIDESGMPKERFSAEFPKEGPSILRIQQVVRGDSAAYFCASSPLGRGRETQYFGPGTRLLVL.

Only a few counts were recorded for this clone. This sequence joins TRBV2 and TRBJ1-4; 8 nucleotides align to TRBD1. The CDR3 runs 13 residues. CDR1 and CDR2 from the germline V gene are SNHLY and FYNNEI. J gave up 8 bases and V 7 bases, and 6 bases lay outside the gene matches. The CDR3 DNA reads TGTGCCAGCACTCCGACAGGGGACGAAAAACTGTTTTTT. Its protein product is CASTPTGDEKLFF.

The gene calls are TRBV4-1 and TRBJ2-7; TRBD1 matches at 8 bases. Germline CDR1 reads MGHRA; CDR2 reads YSYEKL. This CDR3 is 15 amino acids long. V shed 4 bases and J 2 bases; nucleotides not matched to a gene: 7. The CDR3 is CASSPRDRLPYEQYF. CDR3 DNA: TGCGCCAGCAGCCCCCGGGACAGGTTACCCTACGAGCAGTACTTC.

J is TRBJ1-1 and V is TRBV30; the match to TRBD1 covers 8 bases. The V and J ends lost 3 bases and 11 bases, in that order; junction bases with no gene match: 14. This CDR3 has 14 residues. CDR1 GTSNPN and CDR2 SVGIG come from the germline V gene (reference sequence). CDR3 coding DNA: TGTGCCTGGAGGGTAGGACAGGGCCCGTTTGGGGCTTTCTTT. This encodes CAWRVGQGPFGAFF.

This chain uses TRBV7-7 with TRBJ2-7; 8 bases fit TRBD2. V was pared by 10 bases and J by 1 base, with 6 bases of the junction left unmatched. The CDR3 consists of 13 residues. Germline V gene sequence: CDR1 SSHAT, CDR2 FNYEAQ (reference sequence). In DNA, the CDR3 is TGTGCCACCTCGCGACTAGCGTCCTACGAGCAGTACTTC. Translated, it gives CATSRLASYEQYF.

The chain is built from TRBV11-2 and TRBJ1-2, with 8 bases identical to TRBD1. The CDR3 runs to 14 residues. V dropped 7 bases and J dropped 5; count of bases not matched to a gene: 9. CDR1 is SGHAT, CDR2 FQNNGV, per germline. CDR3 region: CASTPGTGRYGYTF. CDR3 coding DNA: TGTGCCAGCACCCCAGGGACAGGACGATATGGCTACACCTTC.

The chain combines TRBV14 with TRBJ2-7, with D possibly being TRBD1 (7 bases). This CDR3 contains 17 residues. V was cut by 0 bases and J by 1 base, with 16 bases left in between. Per the germline V gene, CDR1 is SGHDN and CDR2 is FVKESK. CDR3 bases: TGTGCCAGCAGCCAAGATGCGTCCGCAGGGGGGTCCTACGAGCAGTACTTC. It is translated as CASSQDASAGGSYEQYF.

The chain recombines TRBV6-5 with TRBJ1-2; TRBD1 might be the D (6 bases). This CDR3 spans 13 amino acids. Deletions cut 7 bases from V and 6 bases from J, with 15 bases between. Germline V CDR1 and CDR2: MNHEY, SVGAGI. The chain's CDR3 is CASNPTGLDGYTF. DNA for the CDR3: TGTGCCAGCAACCCCACAGGGCTGGATGGCTACACCTTC.

The CDR3 coding sequence is TGTGCCAGCAGTTTAGGAGATGAGCAGTTCTTC. As protein: CASSLGDEQFF. V gene TRBV27 combines with J gene TRBJ2-1; D not resolved. The CDR3 has 11 amino acids. Germline lookup yields CDR1 MNHEY and CDR2 SMNVEV (reference sequence). Trimming pared 2 bases from V and 8 bases from J, leaving 4 bases between.

This clone occurred once. This chain uses TRBV7-9 with TRBJ1-2, with D unclear. The CDR3 extends over 16 amino acids. Trimming removed 5 bases at V and 6 bases at J, with 22 bases between. Germline V gene lookup returns CDR1 SEHNR and CDR2 FQNEAQ (reference sequence). The CDR3 nucleotides read TGTGCCAGCAGCCAAACCCTTTGGCCGCTTGATGATGGCTACACCTTC. This translates into CASSQTLWPLDDGYTF.

The gene calls are TRBV4-3 and TRBJ2-7, with D perhaps matching TRBD1 (6 bases). Per the germline V gene, CDR1 is LGHNA and CDR2 is YSLEER. CDR3 length: 16 residues. Trimming pared 1 base from V and 3 bases from J, leaving 16 bases between. CDR3 DNA sequence: TGCGCCAGCAGCCAAGGGGAGTTAGGGGGTCTCTACGAGCAGTACTTC. As protein: CASSQGELGGLYEQYF.

This clone was seen a single time. V is TRBV2 and J is TRBJ2-3, with 13 bases that match TRBD2. V shed 8 bases, J shed 8 bases, and the junction held 10 bases outside the gene matches. This CDR3 region has 15 residues. Germline CDR1 is SNHLY and CDR2 is FYNNEI. The CDR3 sequence is CASGRLAGGGGTQYF. The DNA of the CDR3 is TGTGCCAGCGGCAGACTAGCGGGAGGAGGAGGTACGCAGTATTTT.

This clone was found once. The V and J genes are TRBV7-6 and TRBJ1-3, with D unclear. This CDR3 has 16 residues. Trimming stripped 0 bases from V and 0 bases from J, with 9 bases between. Germline-derived CDR1 and CDR2 are SGHVS and FNYEAQ. CDR3 sequence (DNA): TGTGCCAGCAGCTTAGCGACGGCGGGCTCTGGAAACACCATATATTTT. It is translated as CASSLATAGSGNTIYF. The full variable domain, rest sourced from reference TRBV7-6 and TRBJ1-3, is GAGVSQSPRYKVTKRGQDVALRCDPISGHVSLYWYRQALGQGPEFLTYFNYEAQQDKSGLPNDRFSAERPEGSISTLTIQRTEQRDSAMYRCASSLATAGSGNTIYFGEGSWLTVV.

The genes are TRBV5-6 and TRBJ1-1; 9 bases are a match to TRBD1. V dropped 8 bases and J dropped 3; count of bases not matched to a gene: 8. From germline, CDR1 is SGHDT and CDR2 YYEEEE. CDR3 size: 14 residues. The CDR3 DNA sequence: TGTGCCAGTACTTGGGACAGGGTGGACACTGAAGCTTTCTTT. Protein product: CASTWDRVDTEAFF.

The chain recombines TRBV28 with TRBJ2-1, with TRBD2 matching 10 bases. The V gene end was trimmed by 7 bases and the J gene end by 11 bases; junction bases not matched to a gene: 11. CDR1 is MDHEN and CDR2 is SYDVKM in the germline V gene. This CDR3 contains 14 residues. The CDR3 is CASTYGAGGAKQFF. CDR3 in DNA: TGTGCCAGCACCTATGGAGCGGGAGGGGCGAAGCAGTTCTTC.

CDR3 protein: CASSQNPAGVGEQYF. In DNA, the CDR3 is TGTGCCAGCAGCCAAAACCCAGCGGGAGTGGGCGAGCAGTACTTC. The chain has TRBV6-5 and TRBJ2-5, with 8 bases fitting TRBD2. The J call may not be correct, given that the DNA end is closer to TRBJ2-7. CDR1 is MNHEY and CDR2 is SVGAGI in the germline V gene. This CDR3 comprises 15 residues.

As to this clone: At one of its ends the junction is not consistent with the germline gene, which may arise from a read error. The chain links TRBV7-9 to TRBJ2-3, with a tentative D call TRBD2 (6 bases). The CDR3 is made up of 14 amino acids. The V gene's germline CDR1 is SEHNR and CDR2 FQNEAQ (reference sequence). CDR3 in DNA: TGTTCCAGCAGCGTTCTAGTGGCGGGGTCTACGCAGTATTTT. Its protein is CSSSVLVAGSTQYF. Combining the CDR3 with reference TRBV7-9 and TRBJ2-3 gives the whole variable domain DTGVSQNPRHKITKRGQNVTFRCDPISEHNRLYWYRQTLGQGPEFLTYFQNEAQLEKSRLLSDRFSAERPKGSFSTLEIQRTEQGDSAMYLCSSSVLVAGSTQYFGPGTRLTVL.

The chain couples TRBV4-1 to TRBJ2-1; 13 bases fit TRBD2. In germline, CDR1 is MGHRA, CDR2 YSYEKL. V shed 4 bases and J 6 bases; nucleotides not matched to a gene: 3. The CDR3 extends over 15 amino acids. The CDR3 protein is CASSPGLAGVNEQFF. Here the CDR3 DNA reads TGCGCCAGCAGCCCCGGACTAGCGGGAGTCAATGAGCAGTTCTTC.

In DNA, the CDR3 is TGTGCCAGCAGCTTGGGCGGCGGGTCCTACGAGCAGTACTTC. Translated: CASSLGGGSYEQYF. The chain joins TRBV5-4 to TRBJ2-7; D might be TRBD2 (5 bases). Germline CDR1 is SGHNT and CDR2 is YYREEE (reference sequence). V dropped 0 bases and J dropped 1 base, with 8 bases sitting between them. The CDR3 length is 14 residues.

CDR3 protein: CASSFPGTSGRARNEQFF. The CDR3 nucleotides read TGTGCCAGCAGCTTCCCCGGGACTAGCGGGAGGGCCAGAAATGAGCAGTTCTTC. This rearrangement joins TRBV11-1 to TRBJ2-1; 16 bases align to TRBD2. J was trimmed by 7 bases and V by 3 bases; bases with no gene match: 9. The germline gives CDR1 SGHAT, CDR2 FQDESV (reference sequence). The CDR3 runs to 18 residues.

V gene TRBV27 combines with J gene TRBJ2-7; D is perhaps TRBD1 (5 bases). The germline CDR1 and CDR2 sequences are MNHEY and SMNVEV (reference sequence). The CDR3 runs 13 residues. The V end lost 6 bases, the J end lost 5 bases, and 14 bases lay between the germline ends. The CDR3, as DNA: TGTGCCAGCAGCCTAAAGGCAGGGAACGAGCAGTACTTC. The encoded protein is CASSLKAGNEQYF.

This clone has more than one count but fewer than ten. The chain carries TRBV2 and TRBJ1-4, with D possibly TRBD1 on 5 matching bases. V was trimmed by 8 bases and J by 14 bases, leaving 15 bases between them. The length of the CDR3 is 11 residues. From germline, CDR1 is SNHLY and CDR2 FYNNEI. For the CDR3, the DNA is TGTGCCAGCGGGGGAAGGGGAGGGCTGTTTTTT. It codes for CASGGRGGLFF.

The CDR3 here is CASSGPGASNQPQHF. DNA of the CDR3: TGTGCCAGCAGTGGACCAGGGGCGAGCAATCAGCCCCAGCATTTT. The chain carries TRBV25-1 and TRBJ1-5; a weak D match, TRBD1 (6 bases). Trimming removed 4 bases at V and 1 base at J, with 11 bases between. Germline CDR1 and CDR2: MGHDK and SYGVNS. CDR3 length equals 15 residues.

V is TRBV27 and J is TRBJ1-2; 9 bases map to TRBD1. Unmatched junction bases numbered 6, after V lost 2 bases and J lost 8 bases. In germline, CDR1 is MNHEY, CDR2 SMNVEV (reference sequence). The CDR3 has 14 residues. CDR3 in amino acids: CASSLRGQGRGYTF. Written as DNA, the CDR3 is TGTGCCAGCAGTTTACGTGGACAGGGGAGAGGCTACACCTTC.

This chain connects TRBV7-2 to TRBJ1-5, with D uncertain. V lost 0 bases, J lost 6 bases, and 6 bases lay in between. The germline V gene has CDR1 SGHTA and CDR2 FQGNSA. CDR3 length: 13 amino acids. CDR3 sequence (DNA): TGTGCCAGCAGCTTAGCCCTCGGTCAGCCCCAGCATTTT. This encodes CASSLALGQPQHF.

The chain carries TRBV19 and TRBJ1-5, with D tentatively TRBD1 (5 bases). The CDR3 runs to 15 residues. Germline V lookup: CDR1 LNHDA, CDR2 SQIVND (reference sequence). Trimming removed 6 bases from V and 1 base from J, with 13 bases in between. The CDR3 protein is CASRGGAQSNQPQHF. The DNA for the CDR3 is TGTGCCAGTAGGGGGGGAGCCCAAAGCAATCAGCCCCAGCATTTT.

This clone was detected only a few times. The V and J genes are TRBV19 and TRBJ2-6; D is perhaps TRBD1 (6 bases). V shed 7 bases and J shed 0 bases, with 16 bases lying between them. The CDR3 runs 17 residues. Germline V lookup: CDR1 LNHDA, CDR2 SQIVND (reference sequence). The CDR3 region has the DNA TGTGCCAGTACCCCCTTTGGGGGCGCCTCTGGGGCCAACGTCCTGACTTTC. Its translation is CASTPFGGASGANVLTF. The whole variable domain, remainder taken from reference TRBV19 and TRBJ2-6, is DGGITQSPKYLFRKEGQNVTLSCEQNLNHDAMYWYRQDPGQGLRLIYYSQIVNDFQKGDIAEGYSVSREKKESFPLTVTSAQKNPTAFYLCASTPFGGASGANVLTFGAGSRLTVL.

The rearrangement links TRBV10-1 to TRBJ2-7, with 7 bases lining up with TRBD2. With V trimmed by 6 bases and J by 0 bases, 8 bases remained unmatched. This CDR3 spans 15 amino acids. The germline V gene has CDR1 WNHNN and CDR2 SYGVQD (reference sequence). The CDR3 DNA reads as TGCGCCAGCAGCTATTCTAGCGGCAGCTCCTACGAGCAGTACTTC. Its translation: CASSYSSGSSYEQYF.

This sequence joins TRBV2 and TRBJ2-5; perhaps TRBD1 as D (6 bases). V lost 10 bases, J lost 0 bases, and 9 bases lay in between. CDR3 length: 12 residues. Germline V gives CDR1 SNHLY, CDR2 FYNNEI. This CDR3 is CATHRDQETQYF. CDR3 DNA: TGTGCCACCCACAGGGACCAAGAGACCCAGTACTTC.